The present entry profiles one T cell receptor (beta chain) with its context. The sample holds other DNA sequences that translate to the same CDR3. This sample was taken from a study of blood T cell repertoires in COVID-19. About the study: The study drew acute and convalescent COVID-19 samples from the United States, Italy and Spain. PBMCs, B-cell-depleted T cells, or T cells provided the cDNA or gDNA that made up the material.

Authors' data handling: Counts of nucleated cells, estimated from reference gene primer amplification, were obtained. TCRdb keeps only in-frame clones here, not all; method: immunoSEQ multiplex PCR. The V and J calls and clone size were taken over from that table, and D and trimming were inferred from the DNA. In the table there are around 200,000 clones, 86% of which are singletons. The sequence was obtained from a man aged 70 or older with active or convalescent COVID-19. Sequenced: peripheral blood.

CDR3 in amino acids: CASRRDSSYEQYF. CDR3 bases: TGTGCCAGCAGGCGGGACAGTTCCTACGAGCAGTACTTC. The gene calls are TRBV6-5 and TRBJ2-7, with D perhaps matching TRBD1 (7 bases). The V gene lost 6 bases and the J gene lost 1 base, with 10 bases spanning the gap. This CDR3 contains 13 residues. The germline CDR1 and CDR2 sequences are MNHEY and SVGAGI.